This T cell receptor (beta chain) came from a study of Graves' ophthalmopathy and Graves' hyperthyroidism. Study-level results: In blood, most expanded thyroid clonotypes above 0.001 frequency were also detected. A model built from 13 signatures distinguished ophthalmopathy from stable hyperthyroidism with roughly 85% sensitivity and less than 83% specificity.

V was cut by 2 bases and J by 6 bases, with 11 bases left in between. The CDR3 length is 14 residues. Germline-derived CDR1 and CDR2 are LGHNA and YNFKEQ. This clonotype has a count of ten or more. Antigen: not known. The authors amplified TCR beta CDR3 regions from RNA transcripts. HTBI primers were employed in first-round RT-PCR, then a second-round multiplex PCR followed. TCRdb fed the multiplex PCR reads into MiXCR, producing one record per CDR3 protein. The top ten clones hold roughly 7% of a sample with about 390,000 distinct CDR3 sequences, roughly 15% of them seen once. A diagnosis was made from clinical symptoms together with serum thyroxine, TRAb, thyroid ultrasound and orbital computed tomography. The starting material, approximately 10 ml of fresh peripheral blood, provided the PBMCs.

Input material: peripheral blood. The sequence was collected from a woman between 18 and 29 years old with stable Graves' hyperthyroidism. V gene TRBV4-2 combines with J gene TRBJ1-5; D is unclear. The CDR3 DNA reads TGTGCCAGCAGCCAAAGGTTGGGTACTCAGCCCCAGCATTTT. As protein: CASSQRLGTQPQHF.